The clone carrying this TCR beta chain was picked up a small number of times. The DNA is left out, because the CDR3 cannot be placed on it with certainty; the CDR3 is given as TCRdb lists it. The source of the sample is a study of T cells after yellow fever vaccination. The CDR3 totals 20 residues, both ends included. The germline V gene encodes CDR1 LGHNA and CDR2 YSLEER. Each CDR3 protein gets one entry after TCRdb re-called the 5' RACE reads with MiXCR. The table lists about 350,000 distinct CDR3 sequences, about 4% of them singletons. The chain is built from TRBV4-3 and TRBJ2-1. The sequence came from a man aged 18 to 29 who received the YFV17D yellow fever vaccine. The sample in question was PBMCs, obtained 5 days after the yellow fever booster vaccination. This CDR3 is CASSQVRHNEQFFGKDEQFF.